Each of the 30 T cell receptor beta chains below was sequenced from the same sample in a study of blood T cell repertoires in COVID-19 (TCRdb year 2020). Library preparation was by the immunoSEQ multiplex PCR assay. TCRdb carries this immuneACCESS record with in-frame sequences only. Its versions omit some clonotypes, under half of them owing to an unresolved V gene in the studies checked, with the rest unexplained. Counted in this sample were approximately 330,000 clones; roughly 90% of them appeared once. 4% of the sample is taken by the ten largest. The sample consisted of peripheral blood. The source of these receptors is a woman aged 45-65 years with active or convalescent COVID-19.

CDR3 region: CASSRTSGRAPGELFF. The CDR3 region has the DNA TGTGCCAGCAGCAGAACTAGCGGGAGGGCCCCCGGGGAGCTGTTTTTT. The chain employs TRBV7-3 and TRBJ2-2; TRBD2 matches 13 bases. The germline V gene encodes CDR1 SGHTA and CDR2 FQGTGA. V was clipped by 5 bases and J by 6 bases; unmatched bases: 6. The CDR3 length is 16 residues.

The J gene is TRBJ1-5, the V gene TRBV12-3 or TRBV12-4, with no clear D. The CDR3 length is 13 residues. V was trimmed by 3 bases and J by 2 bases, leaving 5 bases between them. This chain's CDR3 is CASSFRGNQPQHF. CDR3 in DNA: TGTGCCAGCAGTTTCCGAGGCAATCAGCCCCAGCATTTT.

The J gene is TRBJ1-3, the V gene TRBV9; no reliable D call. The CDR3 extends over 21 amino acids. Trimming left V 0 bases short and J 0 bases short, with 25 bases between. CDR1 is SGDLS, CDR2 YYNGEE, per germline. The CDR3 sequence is CASSVENLNVYRKSSGNTIYF. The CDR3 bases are TGTGCCAGCAGCGTAGAAAATCTGAACGTCTACCGTAAGAGCTCTGGAAACACCATATATTTT.

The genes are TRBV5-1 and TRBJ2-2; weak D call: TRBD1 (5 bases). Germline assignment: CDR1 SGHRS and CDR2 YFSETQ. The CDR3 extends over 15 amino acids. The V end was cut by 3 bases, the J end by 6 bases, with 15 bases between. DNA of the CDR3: TGCGCCAGCAGCTCCAGGGCCCTACCGGCCGGGGAGCTGTTTTTT. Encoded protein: CASSSRALPAGELFF.

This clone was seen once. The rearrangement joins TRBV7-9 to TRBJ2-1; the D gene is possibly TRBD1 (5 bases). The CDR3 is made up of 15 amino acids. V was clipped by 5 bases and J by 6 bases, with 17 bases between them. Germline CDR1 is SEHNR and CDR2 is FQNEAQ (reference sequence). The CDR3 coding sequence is TGTGCCAGCAGCGTCAGGGAAAAAGGTGTCAATGAGCAGTTCTTC. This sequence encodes CASSVREKGVNEQFF. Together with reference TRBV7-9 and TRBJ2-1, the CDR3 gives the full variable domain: DTGVSQNPRHKITKRGQNVTFRCDPISEHNRLYWYRQTLGQGPEFLTYFQNEAQLEKSRLLSDRFSAERPKGSFSTLEIQRTEQGDSAMYLCASSVREKGVNEQFFGPGTRLTVL.

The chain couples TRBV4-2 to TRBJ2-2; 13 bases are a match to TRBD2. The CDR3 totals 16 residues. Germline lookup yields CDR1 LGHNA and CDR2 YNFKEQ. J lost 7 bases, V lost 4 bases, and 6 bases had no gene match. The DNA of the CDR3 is TGTGCCAGCAGCCCGGGGACTAGCGGGGTTAGCGGGGAGCTGTTTTTT. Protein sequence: CASSPGTSGVSGELFF.

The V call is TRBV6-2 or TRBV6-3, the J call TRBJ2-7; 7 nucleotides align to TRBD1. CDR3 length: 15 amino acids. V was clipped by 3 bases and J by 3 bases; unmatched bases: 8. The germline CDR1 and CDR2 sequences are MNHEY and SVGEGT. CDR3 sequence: CASSYTGDSIYEQYF. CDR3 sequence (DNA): TGTGCCAGCAGTTATACAGGGGATTCTATCTACGAGCAGTACTTC.

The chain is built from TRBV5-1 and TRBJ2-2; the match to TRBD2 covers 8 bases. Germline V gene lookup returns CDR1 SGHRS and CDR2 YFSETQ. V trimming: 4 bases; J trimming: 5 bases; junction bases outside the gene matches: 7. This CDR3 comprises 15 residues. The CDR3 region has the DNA TGCGCCAGCAGCCCGGGGGGGGCCGGGACCGGGGAGCTGTTTTTT. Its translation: CASSPGGAGTGELFF.

The CDR3 loop reads CASSVTGQATGELFF. Here the CDR3 DNA reads TGTGCCAGCAGCGTAACGGGACAGGCCACCGGGGAGCTGTTTTTT. V gene TRBV6-5 combines with J gene TRBJ2-2, with 8 nucleotides matching TRBD1. Looked up from germline, CDR1 is MNHEY and CDR2 is SVGAGI. V gave up 6 bases and J gave up 4 bases; unmatched junction bases: 7. The CDR3 runs to 15 residues.

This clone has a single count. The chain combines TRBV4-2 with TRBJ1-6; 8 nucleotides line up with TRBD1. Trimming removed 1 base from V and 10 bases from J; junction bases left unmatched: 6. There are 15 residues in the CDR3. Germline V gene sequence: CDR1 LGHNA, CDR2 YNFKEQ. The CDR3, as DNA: TGTGCCAGCAGCCAAGGTCAGGGGGCAGAGTCACCCCTCCACTTT. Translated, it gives CASSQGQGAESPLHF.

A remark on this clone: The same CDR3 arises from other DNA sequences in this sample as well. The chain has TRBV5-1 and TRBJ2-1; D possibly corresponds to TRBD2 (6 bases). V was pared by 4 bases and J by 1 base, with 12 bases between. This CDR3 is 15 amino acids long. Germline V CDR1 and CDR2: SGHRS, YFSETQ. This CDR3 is CASSPMGGSYNEQFF. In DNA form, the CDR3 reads TGCGCCAGCAGCCCCATGGGGGGTTCCTACAATGAGCAGTTCTTC.

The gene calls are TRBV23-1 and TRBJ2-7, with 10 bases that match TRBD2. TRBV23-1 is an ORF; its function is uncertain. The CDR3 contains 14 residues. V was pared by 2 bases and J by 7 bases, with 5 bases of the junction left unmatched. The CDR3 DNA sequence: TGCGCCAGCAGTCAAAGGACTAGCGGTGGGGAGCAGTACTTC. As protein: CASSQRTSGGEQYF.

The CDR3 reads CASSLGGTGNSPLHF. CDR3 coding DNA: TGTGCCAGCAGTTTGGGGGGGACAGGTAATTCACCCCTCCACTTT. The rearrangement uses TRBV28 and TRBJ1-6; 8 bases map to TRBD1. The germline V gene encodes CDR1 MDHEN and CDR2 SYDVKM. J lost 6 bases, V lost 3 bases, and 4 bases had no gene match. The CDR3 is made up of 15 amino acids.

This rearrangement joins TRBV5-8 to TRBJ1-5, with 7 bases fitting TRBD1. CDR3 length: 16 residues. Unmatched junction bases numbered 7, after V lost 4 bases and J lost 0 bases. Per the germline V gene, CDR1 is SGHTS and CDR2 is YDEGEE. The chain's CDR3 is CASSLQTGLSNQPQHF. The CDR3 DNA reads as TGTGCCAGCAGCCTTCAGACAGGGCTTAGCAATCAGCCCCAGCATTTT.

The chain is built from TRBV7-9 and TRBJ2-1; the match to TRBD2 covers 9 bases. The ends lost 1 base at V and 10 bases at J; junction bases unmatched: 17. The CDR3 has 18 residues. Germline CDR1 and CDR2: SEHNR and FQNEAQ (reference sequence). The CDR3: CASSLGPSGTVPPTEQFF. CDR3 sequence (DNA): TGTGCCAGCAGCTTAGGTCCTAGCGGGACCGTCCCTCCTACGGAGCAGTTCTTC. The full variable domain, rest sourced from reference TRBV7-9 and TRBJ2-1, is DTGVSQNPRHKITKRGQNVTFRCDPISEHNRLYWYRQTLGQGPEFLTYFQNEAQLEKSRLLSDRFSAERPKGSFSTLEIQRTEQGDSAMYLCASSLGPSGTVPPTEQFFGPGTRLTVL.

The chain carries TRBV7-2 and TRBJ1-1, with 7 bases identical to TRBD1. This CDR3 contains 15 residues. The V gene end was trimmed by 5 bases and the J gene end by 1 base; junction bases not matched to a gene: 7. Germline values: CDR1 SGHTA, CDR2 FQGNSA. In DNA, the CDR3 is TGTGCCAGCAGCCCACGACAGGGAGGGAACACTGAAGCTTTCTTT. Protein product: CASSPRQGGNTEAFF.

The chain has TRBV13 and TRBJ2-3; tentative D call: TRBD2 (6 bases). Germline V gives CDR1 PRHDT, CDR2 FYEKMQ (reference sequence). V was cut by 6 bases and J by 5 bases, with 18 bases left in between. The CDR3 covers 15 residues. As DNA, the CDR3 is TGTGCCAGCAGTAGACCTACGGGAGCAGGAGATACGCAGTATTTT. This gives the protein CASSRPTGAGDTQYF.

CDR3 bases: TGTGCCAGCAGCTTAACCTCCTACTGCGAGCAGTACTTC. This encodes CASSLTSYCEQYF. V gene TRBV5-6 combines with J gene TRBJ2-7; no firm D call. CDR1 is SGHDT and CDR2 is YYEEEE in the germline V gene. The CDR3 totals 13 residues. Trimming removed 2 bases from V and 6 bases from J, with 12 bases in between.

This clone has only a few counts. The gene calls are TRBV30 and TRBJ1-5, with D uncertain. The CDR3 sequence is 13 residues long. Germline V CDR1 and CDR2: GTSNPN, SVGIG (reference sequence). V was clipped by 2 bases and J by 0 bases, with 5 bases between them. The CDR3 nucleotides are TGTGCCTGGAGTTTACATAGCAATCAGCCCCAGCATTTT. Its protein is CAWSLHSNQPQHF.

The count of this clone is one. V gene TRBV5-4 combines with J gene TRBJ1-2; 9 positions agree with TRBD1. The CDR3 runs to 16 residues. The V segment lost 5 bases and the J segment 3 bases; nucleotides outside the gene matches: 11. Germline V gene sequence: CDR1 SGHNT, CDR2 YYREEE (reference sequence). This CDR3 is CASRPSIRDRDYGYTF. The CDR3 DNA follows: TGTGCCAGCAGACCCTCAATCCGGGACAGGGACTATGGCTACACCTTC.

The CDR3 sequence is CASSATGDGTDTQYF. The CDR3 DNA reads as TGTGCCAGTAGTGCGACAGGGGACGGCACAGATACGCAGTATTTT. The chain has TRBV19 and TRBJ2-3; 8 positions agree with TRBD1. Germline V lookup: CDR1 LNHDA, CDR2 SQIVND (reference sequence). CDR3 size: 15 residues. The V and J ends lost 5 bases and 1 base, in that order; junction bases with no gene match: 5. The full variable domain, in which reference TRBV19 and TRBJ2-3 provide the parts outside the CDR3, is DGGITQSPKYLFRKEGQNVTLSCEQNLNHDAMYWYRQDPGQGLRLIYYSQIVNDFQKGDIAEGYSVSREKKESFPLTVTSAQKNPTAFYLCASSATGDGTDTQYFGPGTRLTVL.

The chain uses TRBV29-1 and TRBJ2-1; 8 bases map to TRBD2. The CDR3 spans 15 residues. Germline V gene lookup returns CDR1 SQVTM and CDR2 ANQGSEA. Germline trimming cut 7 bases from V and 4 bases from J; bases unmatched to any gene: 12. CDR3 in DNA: TGCAGCGGGGGAAGAAGCGGGAGACAATACAATGAGCAGTTCTTC. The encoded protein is CSGGRSGRQYNEQFF.

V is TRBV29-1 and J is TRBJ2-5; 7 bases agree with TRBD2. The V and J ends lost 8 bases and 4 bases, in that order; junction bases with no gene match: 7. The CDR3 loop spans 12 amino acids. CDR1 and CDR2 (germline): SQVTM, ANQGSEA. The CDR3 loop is CSIGSGGETQYF. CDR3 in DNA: TGCAGCATCGGGTCGGGGGGAGAGACCCAGTACTTC.

CDR3 bases: TGTGCCAGCAGCTTGACAGGGGGCAGCTCCTACAATGAGCAGTTCTTC. Amino acids: CASSLTGGSSYNEQFF. The chain uses TRBV2 and TRBJ2-1, with 10 bases fitting TRBD1. With V trimmed by 6 bases and J by 0 bases, 5 bases remained unmatched. From germline, CDR1 is SNHLY and CDR2 FYNNEI. The CDR3 extends over 16 amino acids.

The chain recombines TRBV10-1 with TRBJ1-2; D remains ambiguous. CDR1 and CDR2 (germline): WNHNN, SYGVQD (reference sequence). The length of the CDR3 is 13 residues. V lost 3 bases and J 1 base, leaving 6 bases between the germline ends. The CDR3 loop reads CASSEEDNYGYTF. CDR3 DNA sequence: TGCGCCAGCAGTGAAGAGGATAACTATGGCTACACCTTC.

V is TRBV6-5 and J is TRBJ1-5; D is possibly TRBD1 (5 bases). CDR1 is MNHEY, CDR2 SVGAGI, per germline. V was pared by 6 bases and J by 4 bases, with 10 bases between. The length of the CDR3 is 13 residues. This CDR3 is CASRQVNNQPQHF. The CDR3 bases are TGTGCCAGCAGACAGGTAAATAATCAGCCCCAGCATTTT.

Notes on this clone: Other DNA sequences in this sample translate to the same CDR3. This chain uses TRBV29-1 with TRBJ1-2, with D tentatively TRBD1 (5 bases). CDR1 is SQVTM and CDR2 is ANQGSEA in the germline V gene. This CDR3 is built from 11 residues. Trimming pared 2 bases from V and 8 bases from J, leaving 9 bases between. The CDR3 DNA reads TGCAGCGTTGAAAGGGGTGGCGGCTACACCTTC. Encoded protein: CSVERGGGYTF. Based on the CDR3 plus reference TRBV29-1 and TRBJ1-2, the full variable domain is SAVISQKPSRDICQRGTSLTIQCQVDSQVTMMFWYRQQPGQSLTLIATANQGSEATYESGFVIDKFPISRPNLTFSTLTVSNMSPEDSSIYLCSVERGGGYTFGSGTRLTVV.

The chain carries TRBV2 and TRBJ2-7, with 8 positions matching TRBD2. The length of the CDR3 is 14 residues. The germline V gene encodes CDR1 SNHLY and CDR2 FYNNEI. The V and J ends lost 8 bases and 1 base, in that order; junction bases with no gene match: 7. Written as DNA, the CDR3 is TGTGCCAGCCGGCGGGCTAGCGGGTCCTACGAGCAGTACTTC. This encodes CASRRASGSYEQYF.

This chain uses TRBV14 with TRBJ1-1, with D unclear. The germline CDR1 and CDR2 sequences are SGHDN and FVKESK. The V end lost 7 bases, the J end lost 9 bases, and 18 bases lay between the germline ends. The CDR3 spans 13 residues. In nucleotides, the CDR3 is TGTGCCAGCACCACAGTAGCGATGGGGAAAGCTTTCTTT. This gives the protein CASTTVAMGKAFF.

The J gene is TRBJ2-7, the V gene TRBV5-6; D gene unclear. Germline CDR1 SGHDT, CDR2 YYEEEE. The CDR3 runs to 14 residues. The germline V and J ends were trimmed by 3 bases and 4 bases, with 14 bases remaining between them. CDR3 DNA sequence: TGTGCCAGCAGCTCAACAACAACATTATACGAGCAGTACTTC. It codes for CASSSTTTLYEQYF.